These T cell receptor beta chains were read from a single sample in a study of metastatic and nonmetastatic thyroid tumors. TCRdb reprocessed the PCR reads using MiXCR. The sample has tens of thousands of clones, 20% to 25% seen once. The sequenced sample was blood. The receptors were sampled from a female donor with papillary thyroid cancer or a benign thyroid nodule (not recorded which). Some clones in this sample may be carry-over from other donors' samples. The CDR3 runs from the conserved cysteine through the conserved F or W. Fields, in order: V gene, J gene, D gene, clone size, CDR3 DNA, CDR3 protein. A D gene is named only where the DNA matches it firmly. Size values are once, few and many counts, or a class for expanded clones, and some rows have none.

v_gene: TRBV3-1; j_gene: TRBJ2-3; d_gene: NA; abundance: NA; CDR3nt: TGTGCCAGCAGCCAACCCCCCTGGGAGGATACGCAGTATTTT; CDR3aa: CASSQPPWEDTQYF
v_gene: TRBV11-2; j_gene: TRBJ1-1; d_gene: NA; abundance: once; CDR3nt: TGTGCCAGCAGCTTAGTAGGGACGGCGAACACTGAAGCTTTCTTT; CDR3aa: CASSLVGTANTEAFF
v_gene: TRBV19; j_gene: TRBJ2-3; d_gene: TRBD2; abundance: few; CDR3nt: TGTGCCAGTACCATGGGGGGGGGAGGAACAGATACGCAGTATTTT; CDR3aa: CASTMGGGGTDTQYF
v_gene: TRBV4-1; j_gene: TRBJ2-3; d_gene: TRBD1; abundance: many; CDR3nt: TGCGCCAGCAGCCAAGATGGGACAGGGTCATTCACAGATACGCAGTATTTT; CDR3aa: CASSQDGTGSFTDTQYF
v_gene: TRBV28; j_gene: TRBJ2-3; d_gene: TRBD2; abundance: many; CDR3nt: TGTGCCAGCAGTTTAGGTGGGAGGGGATCCACAGATACGCAGTATTTT; CDR3aa: CASSLGGRGSTDTQYF
v_gene: TRBV19; j_gene: TRBJ2-5; d_gene: NA; abundance: NA; CDR3nt: TGTGCCAGTAGGGACGGGACAAAGTACCAAGAGACCCAGTACTTC; CDR3aa: CASRDGTKYQETQYF
v_gene: TRBV28; j_gene: TRBJ2-7; d_gene: TRBD1; abundance: medium-sized; CDR3nt: TGTGCCAGCAGATACGACAGGGGTTCCTACGAGCAGTACTTC; CDR3aa: CASRYDRGSYEQYF
v_gene: TRBV6-4; j_gene: TRBJ2-6; d_gene: TRBD1; abundance: few; CDR3nt: TGTGCCAGCAGCGAGACAGGGACTGGGGCCAACGTCCTGACTTTC; CDR3aa: CASSETGTGANVLTF
v_gene: TRBV5-1; j_gene: TRBJ1-2; d_gene: NA; abundance: NA; CDR3nt: TGCGCCAGCAGCTTGGAAGGCAGGGTCGGCTACACCTTC; CDR3aa: CASSLEGRVGYTF
v_gene: TRBV9; j_gene: TRBJ2-1; d_gene: TRBD2; abundance: many; CDR3nt: TGTGCCAGCGCCCCCGGCACTAGCGGGGGCAATGAGCAGTTCTTC; CDR3aa: CASAPGTSGGNEQFF
v_gene: TRBV20-1; j_gene: TRBJ1-5; d_gene: NA; abundance: NA; CDR3nt: TGCAGTGCCACCGGCGGGGGGGCCCTCAATCAGCCCCAGCATTTT; CDR3aa: CSATGGGALNQPQHF
v_gene: TRBV5-1; j_gene: TRBJ1-2; d_gene: TRBD1; abundance: once; CDR3nt: TGCGCCAGCAGCTTGGAGGGACAGGGCGAGGGCTACACCTTC; CDR3aa: CASSLEGQGEGYTF
v_gene: TRBV12-5; j_gene: TRBJ1-3; d_gene: NA; abundance: many; CDR3nt: TGTGCTAGTGGTTTGACTACCCCCGGGCGGGGCGCGTTCTCTGGAAACACCATATATTTT; CDR3aa: CASGLTTPGRGAFSGNTIYF
v_gene: TRBV27; j_gene: TRBJ2-3; d_gene: NA; abundance: medium-sized; CDR3nt: TGTGCCAGTCACGGGAGCACAGATACGCAGTATTTT; CDR3aa: CASHGSTDTQYF
v_gene: TRBV2; j_gene: TRBJ2-1; d_gene: TRBD2; abundance: many; CDR3nt: TGTGCCAGTCGACCGACTAGCGACTCCTACAATGAGCAGTTCTTC; CDR3aa: CASRPTSDSYNEQFF
v_gene: TRBV5-1; j_gene: TRBJ1-6; d_gene: NA; abundance: NA; CDR3nt: TGCGCCAGCACCCCCCGGCACGGGGAGTCACCACTCCACTTT; CDR3aa: CASTPRHGESPLHF
v_gene: TRBV7-3; j_gene: TRBJ1-6; d_gene: NA; abundance: once; CDR3nt: TGTGCCAGCAGCTTGAGACGAGATCATAATTCACCCCTCCACTTT; CDR3aa: CASSLRRDHNSPLHF
v_gene: TRBV24-1; j_gene: TRBJ1-3; d_gene: NA; abundance: NA; CDR3nt: TGTGCCACCATGACCCCGGAAGAAAACACCATATATTTT; CDR3aa: CATMTPEENTIYF
v_gene: TRBV2; j_gene: TRBJ2-7; d_gene: TRBD2; abundance: many; CDR3nt: TGTGCCAGCAGGGGAAGACACGGGGGGGAGGCCGAGCAGTACTTC; CDR3aa: CASRGRHGGEAEQYF
v_gene: TRBV5-8; j_gene: TRBJ1-1; d_gene: TRBD1; abundance: many; CDR3nt: TGTGCCAGCCAAAAACAGGGGCTGAACACTGAAGCTTTCTTT; CDR3aa: CASQKQGLNTEAFF
v_gene: TRBV6-1; j_gene: TRBJ2-7; d_gene: NA; abundance: NA; CDR3nt: TGTGCCAGTCAAGGGATTCCCTACGAGCAGTACTTC; CDR3aa: CASQGIPYEQYF
v_gene: TRBV11-2; j_gene: TRBJ1-4; d_gene: TRBD1; abundance: NA; CDR3nt: TGTGCCAGCAGCCGGACAGGGACAAATGAAAAACTGTTTTTT; CDR3aa: CASSRTGTNEKLFF
v_gene: TRBV7-6; j_gene: TRBJ2-2; d_gene: NA; abundance: few; CDR3nt: TGTGCCAGCAGTTTATCGCCGGGGGCGAACACCGGGGAGCTGTTTTTT; CDR3aa: CASSLSPGANTGELFF
v_gene: TRBV7-2; j_gene: TRBJ1-3; d_gene: NA; abundance: many; CDR3nt: TGTGCCAGCAGCTTAATGGAGGGTCTTGGAAACACCATATATTTT; CDR3aa: CASSLMEGLGNTIYF
v_gene: TRBV13; j_gene: TRBJ1-6; d_gene: TRBD1; abundance: few; CDR3nt: TGTGCCAGCAGCTCGCTCCGGGACAGGGGGTATAATTCACCCCTCCACTTT; CDR3aa: CASSSLRDRGYNSPLHF
v_gene: TRBV6-1; j_gene: TRBJ2-2; d_gene: TRBD1; abundance: few; CDR3nt: TGTGCCACCAGGACAGGGCTTGACACCGGGGAACTGTTTTTT; CDR3aa: CATRTGLDTGELFF
v_gene: TRBV12-3/TRBV12-4; j_gene: TRBJ2-3; d_gene: TRBD2; abundance: NA; CDR3nt: TGTGCCAGCAGTTTCCAGCGGGGGGTTACAGATACGCAGTATTTT; CDR3aa: CASSFQRGVTDTQYF
v_gene: TRBV27; j_gene: TRBJ2-1; d_gene: TRBD1; abundance: NA; CDR3nt: TGTGCCAGCAGCGAACAGGGGGCCCTTTACAATGAGCAGTTCTTC; CDR3aa: CASSEQGALYNEQFF
v_gene: TRBV30; j_gene: TRBJ2-7; d_gene: NA; abundance: many; CDR3nt: TGTGCCTGGGGGTGGGGGGAAGAGCAGTACTTC; CDR3aa: CAWGWGEEQYF
v_gene: TRBV5-6; j_gene: TRBJ1-2; d_gene: NA; abundance: NA; CDR3nt: TGTGCCAGCAGCTTGGACGGGGGGGACTATGGCTACACCTTC; CDR3aa: CASSLDGGDYGYTF
v_gene: TRBV2; j_gene: TRBJ2-7; d_gene: NA; abundance: many; CDR3nt: TGTGCCAGCAGTGACAGGGGGGGCACCTACGAGCAGTACTTC; CDR3aa: CASSDRGGTYEQYF
v_gene: TRBV30; j_gene: TRBJ1-2; d_gene: NA; abundance: NA; CDR3nt: TGTGCCTGGAACGAAGGGAGGGGAATTGATGGCTACACCTTC; CDR3aa: CAWNEGRGIDGYTF
v_gene: TRBV6-2/TRBV6-3; j_gene: TRBJ1-2; d_gene: NA; abundance: NA; CDR3nt: TGTGCCAGCAGTTACGGGGGGCGCGGTTGCTACACCTTC; CDR3aa: CASSYGGRGCYTF
v_gene: TRBV7-2; j_gene: TRBJ1-2; d_gene: NA; abundance: many; CDR3nt: TGTGCCAGCAGCCCGGGGGGGGGGTTCGTTGGCTACACCTTC; CDR3aa: CASSPGGGFVGYTF
v_gene: TRBV6-5; j_gene: TRBJ2-3; d_gene: TRBD2; abundance: few; CDR3nt: TGTGCCAGCAGTTACCACGCTAGCGGGAGTGTTATAGATACGCAGTATTTT; CDR3aa: CASSYHASGSVIDTQYF
v_gene: TRBV28; j_gene: TRBJ2-1; d_gene: NA; abundance: few; CDR3nt: TGTGCCAGCTTCGTGGCGGGCAGATCACTTTACAATGAGCAGTTCTTC; CDR3aa: CASFVAGRSLYNEQFF
v_gene: TRBV6-1; j_gene: TRBJ2-7; d_gene: NA; abundance: medium-sized; CDR3nt: TGTGCCACTCGGAGACTAGTTGCCTACGAGCAGTACTTC; CDR3aa: CATRRLVAYEQYF
v_gene: TRBV5-5; j_gene: TRBJ2-1; d_gene: TRBD2; abundance: many; CDR3nt: TGTGCCAGCAGCTCATACGCCGGGACTAGTGCTCGGTCGCAGTTCTTC; CDR3aa: CASSSYAGTSARSQFF
v_gene: TRBV24-1; j_gene: TRBJ2-7; d_gene: NA; abundance: NA; CDR3nt: TGTGCCACCGGGGGAGGCTGCTACGAGCAGTACTTC; CDR3aa: CATGGGCYEQYF
v_gene: TRBV24-1; j_gene: TRBJ2-1; d_gene: TRBD2; abundance: many; CDR3nt: TGTGCCACCAGTGACACAGCGGGAGCGGGCTCCTACAATGAGCAGTTCTTC; CDR3aa: CATSDTAGAGSYNEQFF
v_gene: TRBV28; j_gene: TRBJ2-2; d_gene: TRBD1; abundance: many; CDR3nt: TGTGCCAGCATTCCGGGACAGAAGGCCGGGGAGCTGTTTTTT; CDR3aa: CASIPGQKAGELFF
v_gene: TRBV18; j_gene: TRBJ2-2; d_gene: NA; abundance: NA; CDR3nt: TGTGCCAGCTCACCCGTCGGGGGATCGAACACCGGGGAGCTGTTTTTT; CDR3aa: CASSPVGGSNTGELFF
v_gene: TRBV20-1; j_gene: TRBJ2-7; d_gene: NA; abundance: many; CDR3nt: TGCAGTGCTAGTTTGGCGGGCGAGCAGTACTTC; CDR3aa: CSASLAGEQYF
v_gene: TRBV12-5; j_gene: TRBJ1-5; d_gene: NA; abundance: NA; CDR3nt: TGTGCTAGTGGTGGATATAGCAATCAGCCCCAGCATTTT; CDR3aa: CASGGYSNQPQHF
v_gene: TRBV29-1; j_gene: TRBJ2-1; d_gene: NA; abundance: many; CDR3nt: TGCAGCGTTGAAGGGGGCCGGGACTTCCGTGAGCAGTTCTTC; CDR3aa: CSVEGGRDFREQFF
v_gene: TRBV10-3; j_gene: TRBJ2-7; d_gene: TRBD1; abundance: few; CDR3nt: TGTGCCATCAGGTTCCGGGACAGGGTCTCCTACGAGCAGTACTTC; CDR3aa: CAIRFRDRVSYEQYF
v_gene: TRBV6-1; j_gene: TRBJ2-3; d_gene: NA; abundance: few; CDR3nt: TGTGCCAGCAGTGAAAGGGATGGGCCCACAGATACGCAGTATTTT; CDR3aa: CASSERDGPTDTQYF
v_gene: TRBV10-2; j_gene: TRBJ1-2; d_gene: NA; abundance: many; CDR3nt: TGCGCCACCTTGGAGGCCTTTAACTATGGCTACACCTTC; CDR3aa: CATLEAFNYGYTF
v_gene: TRBV12-3/TRBV12-4; j_gene: TRBJ2-1; d_gene: NA; abundance: few; CDR3nt: TGTGCCAGCGGAAAACCTGAGGGCCTAAGGTACAATGAGCAGTTCTTC; CDR3aa: CASGKPEGLRYNEQFF
v_gene: TRBV24-1; j_gene: TRBJ2-5; d_gene: TRBD2; abundance: few; CDR3nt: TGTGCCACCAGTGAGGTGGGGGGGAACTCGGAAGAGACCCAGTACTTC; CDR3aa: CATSEVGGNSEETQYF
v_gene: TRBV28; j_gene: TRBJ1-1; d_gene: NA; abundance: many; CDR3nt: TGTGCCAGCAGTTTAAGAACAGGGTACACTGAAGCTTTCTTT; CDR3aa: CASSLRTGYTEAFF
v_gene: TRBV28; j_gene: TRBJ1-2; d_gene: NA; abundance: few; CDR3nt: TGTGCCAGCAGTTTACTGCTCGGGGATGGCTACACCTTC; CDR3aa: CASSLLLGDGYTF
v_gene: TRBV7-3; j_gene: TRBJ2-1; d_gene: TRBD2; abundance: NA; CDR3nt: TGTGCCAGCAGCGGAGCGGGAGGAGGGGTTGAGCAGTTCTTC; CDR3aa: CASSGAGGGVEQFF
v_gene: TRBV6-5; j_gene: TRBJ2-7; d_gene: NA; abundance: NA; CDR3nt: TGTGCCAGCAGTTACTCGGCCTCAGGGACATTTTGGCACGAGCAGTACTTC; CDR3aa: CASSYSASGTFWHEQYF
v_gene: TRBV20-1; j_gene: TRBJ1-5; d_gene: TRBD1; abundance: many; CDR3nt: TGCAGTGCTACTGGACAGGCCGCGAGGAATCAGCCCCAGCATTTT; CDR3aa: CSATGQAARNQPQHF